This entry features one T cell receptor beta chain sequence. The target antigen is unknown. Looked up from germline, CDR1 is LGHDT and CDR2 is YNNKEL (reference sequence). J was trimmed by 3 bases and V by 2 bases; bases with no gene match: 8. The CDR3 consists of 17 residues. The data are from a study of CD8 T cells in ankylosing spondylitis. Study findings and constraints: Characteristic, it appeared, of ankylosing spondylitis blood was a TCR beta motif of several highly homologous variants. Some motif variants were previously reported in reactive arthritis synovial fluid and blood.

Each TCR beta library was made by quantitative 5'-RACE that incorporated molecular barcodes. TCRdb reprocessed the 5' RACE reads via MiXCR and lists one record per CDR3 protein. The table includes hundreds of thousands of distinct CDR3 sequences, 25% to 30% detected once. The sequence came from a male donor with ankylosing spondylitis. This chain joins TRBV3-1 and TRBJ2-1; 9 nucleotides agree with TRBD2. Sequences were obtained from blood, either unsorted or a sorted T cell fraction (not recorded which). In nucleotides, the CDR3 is TGTGCCAGCAGCCAACCCTATAGCGGGAGTGGCTACAATGAGCAGTTCTTC. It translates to CASSQPYSGSGYNEQFF.